The entry that follows covers one TCR beta chain sequence. There were only Caucasian adults among the donors, and all lived in Nashville, Tennessee. Assay: immunoSEQ multiplex PCR; the TCRdb copy retains only in-frame clones and omits some. The sample records approximately 510,000 clones, about four fifths being singletons. Germline lookup yields CDR1 SGHRS and CDR2 YFSETQ. V was trimmed by 4 bases and J by 2 bases, leaving 12 bases between them. This CDR3 has 14 amino acids. This sample was taken from a study of shared clonotypes between healthy human individuals. The V gene is TRBV5-1, the J gene TRBJ2-5, with D perhaps TRBD1 (7 bases). Sequencing was carried out using PBMCs. This receptor was taken from a middle-aged woman in good health. Some clones in this sample may be carry-over from other donors' samples. The CDR3 loop reads CASSTTGTQETQYF. The CDR3 bases are TGCGCCAGCAGCACGACAGGGACTCAAGAGACCCAGTACTTC.